The present T cell receptor (beta chain) was sequenced within a study of blood T cell repertoires in COVID-19 (dated by TCRdb to between 2020 and 2021). Regarding the research as a whole: Samples from collaborators originated in the United States, Italy and Spain and spanned both the acute and convalescent phases of COVID-19. Where available, HLA class I and class II types were obtained from metadata supplied by the sample provider rather than from assay-based typing. The samples were drawn from two sources: the first 160 participants of the ongoing ImmuneRACE study, and 950 to 1,500 subjects contributed by 6 global collaborators. The sample metadata nearly always contained a de-identified subject ID, COVID-19 status, age in years and sex. Subjects who had been exposed to COVID-19, were actively infected with it, or had recovered from it provided the deeply sampled blood TCRbeta repertoires that made up the dataset. The repertoires were made available in a free public database intended to serve as a resource for research on the immune response to SARS-CoV-2. The prospective study material was composed of cDNA or gDNA derived from T cells, B-cell-depleted T cells, or PBMCs.

Spanning cysteine to phenylalanine, the CDR3 consists of 13 amino acids. Only the CDR3 DNA is retained, 39 bases long and in frame from the first base. The germline ends are 7 bases apart after V is trimmed by 3 bases and J by 4 bases. From the germline V gene (reference sequence), CDR1 is LNHDA and CDR2 is SQIVND. The collaborating institutions used their own protocols to collect whole blood in K2EDTA tubes. For TCRbeta analysis, collaborator samples were shipped as frozen whole blood, as isolated PBMCs, or as DNA extracted from either sample type. Summary of the overall study and its limitations: The quantity of clinical and demographic metadata differed by source and by participant and was supplied without curation.

A word on this clone: No antigen is known for it. Qualities for individual bases were not recorded, and no much larger clone is one base off. In the same sample, other DNA sequences code for this CDR3.

The immunoSEQ Assay, a bias-controlled multiplex PCR, was used to amplify TCRbeta CDR3 regions from genomic DNA. In the original analysis: Nucleated cell counts per sample were estimated from amplification of reference gene primers within the assay. Sequence reads were collapsed and filtered to measure the absolute abundance of every unique TCRbeta CDR3 rearrangement. For each sample, productive Simpson clonality was calculated as the square root of Simpson's diversity index across productive rearrangements. Here the immuneACCESS table is served through TCRdb, limited to in-frame sequences with V and J called. Missing clones are a known gap in these copies; in checked studies unresolved V genes cover under half, and the rest lacks a known reason. V and J calls and clone size are given by that table; D and trimming were obtained from the DNA. The sample table contains 120,000 to 150,000 clones; only one count was recorded for roughly 76% of them. The biggest ten clones account for 7% to 10% of the sample.

Recombination joined TRBV19 with TRBJ1-5; no D gene can be assigned with confidence. The clonotype was recovered from a human donor with acute or convalescent COVID-19. The donor label of this sample is uncertain. The sequenced material came from peripheral blood. The CDR3 has the sequence CASSIERNQPQHF. The nucleotides are TGTGCCAGTAGTATTGAGAGGAATCAGCCCCAGCATTTT.